The source of this TCR beta chain is a study of OX40 agonist ivuxolimab in advanced cancers. In the study overall: The study enrolled dose-escalation patients with hepatocellular carcinoma, melanoma, renal cell or head and neck cancer.

TCRdb's table, derived via immunoSEQ multiplex PCR, lists solely in-frame clones and lacks some. The table lists tens of thousands of clones, less than 90% of them singletons. Remarks on this clone: The antigen is undetermined.

Study-level points and caveats: Mean expanded clone counts were higher in CD8+ than CD4+ T cells. The study observed clonal expansion of CD4+ and CD8+ blood T cells by week 6 at 0.1 to 3.0 mg/kg.

This material consisted of CD4+ or CD8+ T cells sorted from blood, taken in a trial of the OX40 agonist ivuxolimab. The sequence was obtained from an adult with an advanced solid tumor such as melanoma, head and neck, liver or kidney cancer.

CDR3 region: CAIKGAAEAFF. The CDR3 coding sequence is TGTGCCATCAAGGGGGCGGCTGAAGCTTTCTTT. The chain recombines TRBV10-3 with TRBJ1-1, with 7 bases that match TRBD1. The trim removed 7 bases at V and 6 bases at J, leaving 2 bases unmatched. The CDR3 is made up of 11 amino acids. Germline CDR1 ENHRY, CDR2 SYGVKD.